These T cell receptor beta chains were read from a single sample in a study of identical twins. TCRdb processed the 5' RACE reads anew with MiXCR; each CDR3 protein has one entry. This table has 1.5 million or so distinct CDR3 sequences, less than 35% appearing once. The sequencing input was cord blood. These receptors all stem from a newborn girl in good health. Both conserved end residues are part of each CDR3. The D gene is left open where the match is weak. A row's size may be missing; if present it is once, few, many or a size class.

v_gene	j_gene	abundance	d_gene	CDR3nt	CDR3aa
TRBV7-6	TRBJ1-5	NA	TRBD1	TGTGCCAGCAGCTTAGGTATGACAGGGCCCATCATGGAGCCCCAGCATTTT	CASSLGMTGPIMEPQHF
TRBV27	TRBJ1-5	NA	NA	TGTGCCAGCAGTCCCGGGGTGGGGGTTCCCACCTTTGGTCAGCCCCAGCATTTT	CASSPGVGVPTFGQPQHF
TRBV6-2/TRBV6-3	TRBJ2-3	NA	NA	TGTGCCAGCGCTGACCCCTACCCAGTGCCCTTCACAGATACGCAGTATTTT	CASADPYPVPFTDTQYF
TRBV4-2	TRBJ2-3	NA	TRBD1	TGTGCCAGCAGCCAGGGACAGGGGGGAGATACGCAGTATTTT	CASSQGQGGDTQYF
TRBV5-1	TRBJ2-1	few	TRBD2	TGCGCCAGCAGCCTACGGACTAGTTCTGACAATGAGCAGTTCTTC	CASSLRTSSDNEQFF
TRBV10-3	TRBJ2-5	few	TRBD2	TGTGCCATCAGTGACTCTACTAGCGGGGGGGAAGAGACCCAGTACTTC	CAISDSTSGGEETQYF
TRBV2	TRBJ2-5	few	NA	TGTGCCAGCAGTGAAAACCGGGAGCAAAAAGCCCAGTACTTC	CASSENREQKAQYF
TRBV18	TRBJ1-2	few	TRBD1	TGTGCCAGCTCACCGACAGGGAAAGATGGCTACACCTTC	CASSPTGKDGYTF
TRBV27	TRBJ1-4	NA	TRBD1	TGTGCCAGCAGAAAGGACAGGGACGGCGAAAAACTGTTTTTT	CASRKDRDGEKLFF
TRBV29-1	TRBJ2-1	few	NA	TGCAGCGTTGAAGATCAGAGCGCCTCCTACAATGAGCAGTTCTTC	CSVEDQSASYNEQFF
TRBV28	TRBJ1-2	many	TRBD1	TGTGCCAGCTTTCCGGGACAGATGTTCTATGGCTACACCTTC	CASFPGQMFYGYTF
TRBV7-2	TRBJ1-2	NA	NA	TGTGCCAGCAGCTTAGCTGGAGGAGTCCTTGACTATGGCTACACCTTC	CASSLAGGVLDYGYTF
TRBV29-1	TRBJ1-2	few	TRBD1	TGCAGCACCCGACAGGGACTTAACTATGGCTACACCTTC	CSTRQGLNYGYTF